The 27 T cell receptor beta chains in this list originate from one sample, sequenced in a study of blood T cell repertoires in COVID-19 (dated by TCRdb to 2020 to 2022). The library was made by the immunoSEQ multiplex PCR assay. TCRdb obtained this table from immuneACCESS and retained in-frame rearrangements with V and J assigned. These tables miss some clones; where compared with another copy, unresolved V genes account for less than half of the shortfall, and the remainder is unexplained. The sample table shows approximately 72,000 clones, and around nine tenths are seen once. The ten largest make up 10% to 15% of the sample. Sequencing input: peripheral blood. The receptor source for this set is an older woman with acute or convalescent COVID-19.

V usage is TRBV6-5 and J usage is TRBJ2-1; 9 nucleotides agree with TRBD2. After removal of 7 bases from V and 7 bases from J, the junction contained 8 bases not matched to a gene. The CDR3 contains 14 residues. CDR1 is MNHEY and CDR2 is SVGAGI in the germline V gene. The CDR3 loop reads CASTQTSGVNEQFF. The CDR3 bases are TGTGCCAGCACTCAGACTAGCGGAGTAAATGAGCAGTTCTTC.

The chain employs TRBV7-2 and TRBJ1-2; 12 nucleotides match TRBD1. This CDR3 comprises 17 residues. V lost 4 bases to trimming and J lost 7 bases; unmatched junction nucleotides: 13. CDR1 is SGHTA and CDR2 is FQGNSA in the germline V gene. CDR3 residues: CASSSQTGQGAYSGYTF. DNA for the CDR3: TGTGCCAGCAGCTCGCAAACGGGACAGGGGGCTTATAGTGGCTACACCTTC.

This sequence joins TRBV21-1 and TRBJ2-7; the table assigns TRBD1, which was not confirmed against the DNA. TRBV21-1 is shown as a pseudogene. There are 11 residues in the CDR3. The chain's CDR3 is CAGQVSDEQYF. CDR3 sequence (DNA): TGTGCCGGGCAGGTTTCCGACGAGCAGTACTTC.

CDR3 protein: CASKVEGRSPLHF. DNA for the CDR3: TGTGCCAGCAAGGTGGAGGGTCGGTCACCCCTCCACTTT. This sequence joins TRBV27 and TRBJ1-6, with D unclear. From germline, CDR1 is MNHEY and CDR2 SMNVEV (reference sequence). V lost 7 bases and J lost 10, with 14 bases in between. The CDR3 loop spans 13 amino acids.

The rearrangement links TRBV25-1 to TRBJ2-3; D unresolved. The CDR3 is made up of 12 amino acids. The V gene lost 2 bases and the J gene lost 6 bases, with 6 bases spanning the gap. CDR1 MGHDK and CDR2 SYGVNS come from the germline V gene. CDR3 amino acids: CASSEPADTQYF. For the CDR3, the DNA is TGTGCCAGCAGTGAACCCGCGGATACGCAGTATTTT.

This chain links TRBV28 with TRBJ1-6; TRBD1 aligns across 7 bases. Per germline, CDR1 MDHEN and CDR2 SYDVKM. The CDR3 has 14 amino acids. The trim removed 7 bases at V and 8 bases at J, leaving 8 bases unmatched. The DNA of the CDR3 is TGTGCCAGCACCCAGGGGGACAGTTATTCACCCCTCCACTTT. This sequence encodes CASTQGDSYSPLHF.

The chain has TRBV3-1 (or the pseudogene TRBV3-2) and TRBJ2-1; the match to TRBD2 covers 8 bases. Germline assignment: CDR1 LGHDT and CDR2 YNNKEL (reference sequence). The CDR3 runs 15 residues. Trimming cost V 0 bases and J 6 bases; bases outside gene matches: 4. CDR3 in DNA: TGTGCCAGCAGCCAAGACCCACTAGCGGTCAATGAGCAGTTCTTC. Residues: CASSQDPLAVNEQFF.

The chain combines TRBV9 with TRBJ1-2, with a tentative D call TRBD1 (6 bases). This CDR3 contains 15 residues. V was pared by 0 bases and J by 3 bases, with 12 bases between. Per germline, CDR1 SGDLS and CDR2 YYNGEE. The CDR3 reads CASSVGTDRHYGYTF. For the CDR3, the DNA is TGTGCCAGCAGCGTAGGAACGGACAGACACTATGGCTACACCTTC.

The genes are TRBV15 and TRBJ1-2; 8 bases are shared with TRBD1. Trimming took 0 bases from V and 0 from J; bases not matched to a gene: 6. Germline loops: CDR1 LNHNV, CDR2 YYDKDF (reference sequence). CDR3 size: 17 residues. The CDR3, as DNA: TGTGCCACCAGCAGAGATACGGGCAGGGGGCCTAACTATGGCTACACCTTC. Residues: CATSRDTGRGPNYGYTF.

The rearrangement joins TRBV2 to TRBJ1-4; maybe TRBD1 (5 bases). Germline assignment: CDR1 SNHLY and CDR2 FYNNEI. The length of the CDR3 is 15 residues. V shed 6 bases and J shed 8 bases, with 19 bases lying between them. CDR3 nucleotides: TGTGCCAGCAGCTCCCAGGGAATAAGGGAAGAAAAACTGTTTTTT. It specifies CASSSQGIREEKLFF. Full variable domain (remainder filled in from reference TRBV2 and TRBJ1-4): EPEVTQTPSHQVTQMGQEVILRCVPISNHLYFYWYRQILGQKVEFLVSFYNNEISEKSEIFDDQFSVERPDGSNFTLKIRSTKLEDSAMYFCASSSQGIREEKLFFGSGTQLSVL.

This rearrangement joins TRBV5-1 to TRBJ2-2; tentatively, D is TRBD1 (5 bases). This CDR3 is built from 14 residues. Germline values: CDR1 SGHRS, CDR2 YFSETQ. Deletions cut 8 bases from V and 7 bases from J, with 18 bases between. CDR3 in DNA: TGCGCCAGTCAAAAACAGGCAAAAGACGGGGAGCTGTTTTTT. This codes for CASQKQAKDGELFF.

The chain couples TRBV7-2 to TRBJ2-3; 9 nucleotides agree with TRBD2. The V segment lost 5 bases and the J segment 2 bases; nucleotides outside the gene matches: 17. Germline CDR1 SGHTA, CDR2 FQGNSA. The CDR3 contains 19 residues. In nucleotides, the CDR3 is TGTGCCAGCAGCCCCCCGCCCCCGACTAGCGGAACACACACAGATACGCAGTATTTT. It encodes CASSPPPPTSGTHTDTQYF.

This chain connects TRBV9 to TRBJ1-6; D remains unclear. Trimming pared 0 bases from V and 7 bases from J, leaving 11 bases between. The CDR3 is made up of 15 amino acids. Germline CDR1 SGDLS, CDR2 YYNGEE. The CDR3 DNA reads as TGTGCCAGCAGCGTAGATATTCGGGAGAATTCACCCCTCCACTTT. Translation gives CASSVDIRENSPLHF.

V usage is TRBV5-8 and J usage is TRBJ1-1, with D possibly being TRBD1 (6 bases). With 0 bases removed from V and 4 bases from J, the gap between germline ends came to 16 bases. There are 16 residues in the CDR3. Germline lookup yields CDR1 SGHTS and CDR2 YDEGEE. In DNA form, the CDR3 reads TGTGCCAGCAGCTTGGGGGACCCAGAGGGGGTCACTGAAGCTTTCTTT. It translates to CASSLGDPEGVTEAFF.

This clone is categorized as medium-sized. V is TRBV6-6 and J is TRBJ1-5; D possibly corresponds to TRBD1 (5 bases). Trimming removed 5 bases at V and 4 bases at J, with 12 bases between. CDR3 size: 14 residues. From germline, CDR1 is MNHNY and CDR2 SVGAGI (reference sequence). The CDR3 reads CASSHRRANQPQHF. As DNA, the CDR3 is TGTGCCAGCAGTCACAGGCGAGCAAATCAGCCCCAGCATTTT.

V usage is TRBV6-6 and J usage is TRBJ2-7; TRBD2 is a possible D gene (6 bases). CDR3 length equals 13 residues. Germline lookup yields CDR1 MNHNY and CDR2 SVGAGI (reference sequence). V dropped 6 bases and J dropped 4 bases, with 13 bases sitting between them. The CDR3 region has the DNA TGTGCCAGCAGCCCCCGGCGGGGATACGAGCAGTACTTC. It encodes CASSPRRGYEQYF.

V is TRBV11-2 and J is TRBJ2-7; 8 bases align to TRBD1. V trimming: 5 bases; J trimming: 5 bases; junction bases outside the gene matches: 8. Germline V CDR1 and CDR2: SGHAT, FQNNGV. This CDR3 comprises 14 residues. CDR3: CASSTRTGRDEQYF. As DNA, the CDR3 is TGTGCCAGCAGCACCCGGACAGGGCGGGACGAGCAGTACTTC.

The chain combines TRBV5-1 with TRBJ2-3; TRBD2 matches 8 bases. In germline, CDR1 is SGHRS, CDR2 YFSETQ. CDR3 length equals 16 residues. V was clipped by 4 bases and J by 5 bases; unmatched bases: 12. The DNA of the CDR3 is TGCGCCAGCAGCCCCCTTCCCAGCGGGGGAGGAGATACGCAGTATTTT. Protein: CASSPLPSGGGDTQYF. Based on the CDR3 plus reference TRBV5-1 and TRBJ2-3, the full variable domain is KAGVTQTPRYLIKTRGQQVTLSCSPISGHRSVSWYQQTPGQGLQFLFEYFSETQRNKGNFPGRFSGRQFSNSRSEMNVSTLELGDSALYLCASSPLPSGGGDTQYFGPGTRLTVL.

The J gene is TRBJ2-3, the V gene TRBV3-1 (or the pseudogene TRBV3-2); D remains ambiguous. Per the germline V gene, CDR1 is LGHDT and CDR2 is YNNKEL (reference sequence). V lost 3 bases, J lost 0 bases, and 10 bases lay in between. This CDR3 has 15 residues. The CDR3 bases are TGTGCCAGCAGCCAGTCGTCACAAAGCACAGATACGCAGTATTTT. It encodes CASSQSSQSTDTQYF.

This rearrangement joins TRBV5-1 to TRBJ2-5, with 7 bases lining up with TRBD1. Unmatched junction bases numbered 6, after V lost 0 bases and J lost 4 bases. From germline, CDR1 is SGHRS and CDR2 YFSETQ. The CDR3 has 15 amino acids. CDR3 DNA: TGCGCCAGCAGCTTGGACAGGGGATGGGGAGAGACCCAGTACTTC. Residues: CASSLDRGWGETQYF.

The chain has TRBV19 and TRBJ1-1; 7 bases match TRBD1. J lost 0 bases, V lost 5 bases, and 12 bases had no gene match. Germline CDR1 reads LNHDA; CDR2 reads SQIVND (reference sequence). CDR3 size: 17 residues. The CDR3 protein is CASSRSGGGDMNTEAFF. The CDR3 region has the DNA TGTGCCAGTAGTCGCTCGGGAGGGGGCGATATGAACACTGAAGCTTTCTTT.

This clone has a handful of counts. The chain carries TRBV6-5 and TRBJ1-1; D possibly corresponds to TRBD1 (6 bases). Trimming cost V 2 bases and J 2 bases, with 12 bases left between them. The CDR3 consists of 15 residues. CDR1 is MNHEY and CDR2 is SVGAGI in the germline V gene. The CDR3 loop reads CASSYAQGLNTEAFF. The CDR3 coding sequence is TGTGCCAGCAGTTACGCACAGGGCCTAAACACTGAAGCTTTCTTT.

This rearrangement joins TRBV4-1 to TRBJ1-4; D gene unclear. The CDR3 totals 16 residues. CDR1 and CDR2 (germline): MGHRA, YSYEKL. V was clipped by 6 bases and J by 0 bases, with 14 bases between them. The CDR3 nucleotides are TGCGCCAGCAGTCCGCTCGGGGTTGCAACTAATGAAAAACTGTTTTTT. Its translation is CASSPLGVATNEKLFF.

The chain is built from TRBV19 and TRBJ1-3, with D perhaps TRBD1 (6 bases). The germline V and J ends were trimmed by 0 bases and 4 bases, with 10 bases remaining between them. CDR1 and CDR2 from the germline V gene are LNHDA and SQIVND (reference sequence). The CDR3 loop spans 15 amino acids. CDR3 nucleotides: TGTGCCAGTAGTATAGACTGGGGGACAGGAAACACCATATATTTT. This encodes CASSIDWGTGNTIYF.

V usage is TRBV5-1 and J usage is TRBJ2-1; 10 nucleotides line up with TRBD2. Trimming at V came to 1 base and at J to 1 base, leaving 8 bases not matched to a gene. Germline V gene sequence: CDR1 SGHRS, CDR2 YFSETQ. The CDR3 is 18 residues long. The CDR3, as DNA: TGCGCCAGCAGCTTGTACAGCGGGGGGGCCGGTTCCTACAATGAGCAGTTCTTC. Its protein product is CASSLYSGGAGSYNEQFF. Looking up the rest from reference TRBV5-1 and TRBJ2-1 gives the full variable domain: KAGVTQTPRYLIKTRGQQVTLSCSPISGHRSVSWYQQTPGQGLQFLFEYFSETQRNKGNFPGRFSGRQFSNSRSEMNVSTLELGDSALYLCASSLYSGGAGSYNEQFFGPGTRLTVL.

V is TRBV28 and J is TRBJ1-2; possibly TRBD1 for D (5 bases). Germline V gene lookup returns CDR1 MDHEN and CDR2 SYDVKM. This CDR3 has 15 residues. Trimming pared 1 base from V and 7 bases from J, leaving 16 bases between. As DNA, the CDR3 is TGTGCCAGCAGTTTATCCCCCGGACAAAGGCGTGGCTACACCTTC. Protein product: CASSLSPGQRRGYTF.

This rearrangement joins TRBV19 to TRBJ2-3; the match to TRBD2 covers 7 bases. Germline V CDR1 and CDR2: LNHDA, SQIVND (reference sequence). V shed 4 bases, J shed 3 bases, and the junction held 1 base outside the gene matches. CDR3 size: 13 residues. CDR3: CASSREGTDTQYF. The CDR3 DNA reads as TGTGCCAGTAGTAGGGAGGGGACAGATACGCAGTATTTT.